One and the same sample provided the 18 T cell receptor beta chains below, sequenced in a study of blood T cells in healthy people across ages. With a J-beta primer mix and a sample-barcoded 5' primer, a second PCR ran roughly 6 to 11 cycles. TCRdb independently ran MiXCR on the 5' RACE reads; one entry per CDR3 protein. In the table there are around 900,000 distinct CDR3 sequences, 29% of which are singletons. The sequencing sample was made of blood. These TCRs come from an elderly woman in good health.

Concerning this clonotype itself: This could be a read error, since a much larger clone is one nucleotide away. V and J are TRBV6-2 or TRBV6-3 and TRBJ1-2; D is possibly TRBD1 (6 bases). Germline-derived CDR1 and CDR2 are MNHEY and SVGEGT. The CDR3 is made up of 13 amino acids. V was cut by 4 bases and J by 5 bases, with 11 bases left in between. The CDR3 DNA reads TGTGCCAGCAGTTGCCAGGGGAAGTATGGCTACACCTTC. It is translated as CASSCQGKYGYTF.

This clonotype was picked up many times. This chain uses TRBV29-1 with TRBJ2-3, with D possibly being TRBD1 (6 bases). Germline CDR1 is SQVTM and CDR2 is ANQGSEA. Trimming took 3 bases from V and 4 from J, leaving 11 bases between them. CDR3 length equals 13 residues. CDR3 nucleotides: TGCAGCGTTGATTACAGGGCGGCAGATACGCAGTATTTT. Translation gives CSVDYRAADTQYF.

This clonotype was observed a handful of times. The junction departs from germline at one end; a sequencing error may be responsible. This chain's CDR3 is CASSPDSRPTAPPHF. The CDR3 bases are TGTGCCAGCTCACCAGACTCGAGACCAACTGCGCCCCCCCACTTT. V and J are TRBV18 and TRBJ1-6; no clear D. CDR1 and CDR2 (germline): KGHSH, LQKENI. The CDR3 sequence is 15 residues long.

The CDR3 sequence: CASSHNRVYGSGELFF. DNA of the CDR3: TGTGCCAGCAGCCATAACAGGGTATATGGCTCCGGGGAGCTGTTTTTT. The chain has TRBV3-1 and TRBJ2-2; perhaps TRBD1 as D (6 bases). V was trimmed by 3 bases and J by 6 bases, leaving 17 bases between them. CDR1 is LGHDT, CDR2 YNNKEL, per germline (reference sequence). This CDR3 has 16 residues.

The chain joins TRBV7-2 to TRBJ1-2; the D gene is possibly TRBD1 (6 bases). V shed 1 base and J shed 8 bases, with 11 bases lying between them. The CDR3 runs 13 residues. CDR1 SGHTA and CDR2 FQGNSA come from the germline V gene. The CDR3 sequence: CTSSLVWGAGYTF. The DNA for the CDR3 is TGTACCAGCAGCTTAGTTTGGGGGGCGGGCTACACCTTC.

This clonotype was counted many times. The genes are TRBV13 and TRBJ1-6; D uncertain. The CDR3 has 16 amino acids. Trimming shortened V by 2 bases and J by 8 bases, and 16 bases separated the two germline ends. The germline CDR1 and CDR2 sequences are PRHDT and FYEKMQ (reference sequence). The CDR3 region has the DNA TGTGCCAGCAGCTTAAAAGGAAAAAAGGCCCATTCACCCCTCCACTTT. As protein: CASSLKGKKAHSPLHF.

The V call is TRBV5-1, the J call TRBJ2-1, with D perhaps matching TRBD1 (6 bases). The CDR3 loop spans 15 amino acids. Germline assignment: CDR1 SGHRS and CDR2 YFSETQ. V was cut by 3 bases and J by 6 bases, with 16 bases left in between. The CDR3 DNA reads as TGCGCCAGCAGCTCCGGGGACAATCGACTCAATGAGCAGTTCTTC. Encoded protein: CASSSGDNRLNEQFF.

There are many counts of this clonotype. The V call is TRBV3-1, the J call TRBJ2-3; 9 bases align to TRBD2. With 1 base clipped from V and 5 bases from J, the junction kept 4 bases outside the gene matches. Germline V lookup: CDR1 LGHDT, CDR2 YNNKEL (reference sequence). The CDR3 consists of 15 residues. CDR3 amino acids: CASSQVAGGRDTQYF. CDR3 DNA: TGTGCCAGCAGCCAAGTGGCGGGGGGGCGAGATACGCAGTATTTT.

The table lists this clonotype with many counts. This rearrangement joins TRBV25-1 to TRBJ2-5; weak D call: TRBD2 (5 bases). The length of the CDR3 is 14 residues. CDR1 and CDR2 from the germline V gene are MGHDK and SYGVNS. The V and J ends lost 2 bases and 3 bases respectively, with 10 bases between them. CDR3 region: CASSEQEGKETQYF. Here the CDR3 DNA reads TGTGCCAGCAGTGAACAAGAGGGCAAAGAGACCCAGTACTTC.

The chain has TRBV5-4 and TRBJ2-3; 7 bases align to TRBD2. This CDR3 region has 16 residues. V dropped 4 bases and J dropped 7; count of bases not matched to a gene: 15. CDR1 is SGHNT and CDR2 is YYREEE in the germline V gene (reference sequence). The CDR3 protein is CASSKGTRGGPYTQYF. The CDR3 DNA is TGTGCCAGCAGCAAGGGGACTCGCGGGGGACCATATACGCAGTATTTT.

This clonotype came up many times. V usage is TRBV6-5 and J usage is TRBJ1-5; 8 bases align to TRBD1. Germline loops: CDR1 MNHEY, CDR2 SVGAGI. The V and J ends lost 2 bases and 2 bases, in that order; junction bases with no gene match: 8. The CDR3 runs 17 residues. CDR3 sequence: CASSYNIPGGGNQPQHF. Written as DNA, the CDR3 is TGTGCCAGCAGTTACAATATTCCAGGGGGCGGCAATCAGCCCCAGCATTTT.

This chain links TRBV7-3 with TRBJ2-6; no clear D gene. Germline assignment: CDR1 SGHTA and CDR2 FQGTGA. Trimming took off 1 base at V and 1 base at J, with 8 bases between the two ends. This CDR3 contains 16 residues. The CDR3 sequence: CASSLKGRSGANVLTF. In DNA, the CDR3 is TGTGCCAGCAGCTTAAAGGGCAGATCTGGGGCCAACGTCCTGACTTTC. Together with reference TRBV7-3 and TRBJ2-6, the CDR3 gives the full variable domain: GAGVSQTPSNKVTEKGKYVELRCDPISGHTALYWYRQSLGQGPEFLIYFQGTGAADDSGLPNDRFFAVRPEGSVSTLKIQRTERGDSAVYLCASSLKGRSGANVLTFGAGSRLTVL.

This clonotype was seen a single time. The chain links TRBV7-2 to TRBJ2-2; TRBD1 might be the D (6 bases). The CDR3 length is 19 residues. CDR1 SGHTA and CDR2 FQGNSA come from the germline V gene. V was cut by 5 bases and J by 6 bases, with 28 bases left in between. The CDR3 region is CASSRPKGDFAKLSGELFF. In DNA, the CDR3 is TGTGCCAGCAGCCGTCCCAAGGGGGATTTTGCTAAGTTATCCGGGGAGCTGTTTTTT. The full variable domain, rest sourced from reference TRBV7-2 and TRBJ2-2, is GAGVSQSPSNKVTEKGKDVELRCDPISGHTALYWYRQSLGQGLEFLIYFQGNSAPDKSGLPSDRFSAERTGGSVSTLTIQRTQQEDSAVYLCASSRPKGDFAKLSGELFFGEGSRLTVL.

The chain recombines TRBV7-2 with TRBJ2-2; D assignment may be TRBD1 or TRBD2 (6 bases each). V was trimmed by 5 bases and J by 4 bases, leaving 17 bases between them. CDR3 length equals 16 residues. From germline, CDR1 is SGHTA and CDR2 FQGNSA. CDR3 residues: CASSGGRTAGTGELFF. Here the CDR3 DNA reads TGTGCCAGCAGCGGGGGGCGGACGGCGGGCACCGGGGAGCTGTTTTTT.

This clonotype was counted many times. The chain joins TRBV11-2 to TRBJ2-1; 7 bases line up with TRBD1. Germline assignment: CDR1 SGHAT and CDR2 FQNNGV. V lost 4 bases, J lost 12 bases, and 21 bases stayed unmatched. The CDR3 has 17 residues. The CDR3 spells CASSSSGQGVYQGSQFF. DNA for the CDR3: TGTGCCAGCAGCTCTAGTGGTCAGGGGGTCTATCAAGGCTCGCAGTTCTTC.

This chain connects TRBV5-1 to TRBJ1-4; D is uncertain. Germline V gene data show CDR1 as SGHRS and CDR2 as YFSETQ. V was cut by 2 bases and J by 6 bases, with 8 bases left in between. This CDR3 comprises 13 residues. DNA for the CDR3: TGCGCCAGCAGCTTACGGAGGGATGAAAAACTGTTTTTT. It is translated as CASSLRRDEKLFF. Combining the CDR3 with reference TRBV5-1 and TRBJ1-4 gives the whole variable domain KAGVTQTPRYLIKTRGQQVTLSCSPISGHRSVSWYQQTPGQGLQFLFEYFSETQRNKGNFPGRFSGRQFSNSRSEMNVSTLELGDSALYLCASSLRRDEKLFFGSGTQLSVL.

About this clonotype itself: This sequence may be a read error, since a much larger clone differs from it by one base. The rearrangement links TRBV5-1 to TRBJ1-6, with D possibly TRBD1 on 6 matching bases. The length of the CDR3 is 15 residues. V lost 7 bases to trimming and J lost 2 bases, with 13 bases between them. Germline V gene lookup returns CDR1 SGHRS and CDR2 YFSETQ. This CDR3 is CASGAGQTYNSPLHF. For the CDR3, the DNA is TGCGCCAGCGGCGCCGGACAGACCTATAATTCACCCCTCCACTTT.

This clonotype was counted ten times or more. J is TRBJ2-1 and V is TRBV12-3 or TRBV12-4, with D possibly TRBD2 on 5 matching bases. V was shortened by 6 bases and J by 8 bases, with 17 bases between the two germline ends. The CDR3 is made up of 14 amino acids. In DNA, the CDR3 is TGTGCCAGCAGCCCCATCCGGGGTCCTGATGAGCAGTTCTTC. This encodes CASSPIRGPDEQFF.